This TCR beta chain was profiled in a study of T cells in Graves' hyperthyroidism and ophthalmopathy. Study-wide results and limits: Ophthalmopathy, which appeared later, was predicted by the model a median approximately 6 months before onset.

The germline V gene has CDR1 DFQATT and CDR2 SNEGSKA (reference sequence). CDR3 length: 12 residues. The ends were cut back, 4 bases at V and 5 bases at J, with 10 bases in the middle. RNA transcripts yielded amplified TCR beta CDR3 regions. HTBI primers were used for first-round RT-PCR of the TCR CDR3. TCRdb passed the multiplex PCR reads through MiXCR, listing each CDR3 protein once. The sample carries about 510,000 distinct CDR3 sequences, 11% to 15% recorded once. The table lists this clonotype with a few counts. The target antigen is unknown. The PBMCs were taken from approximately 11 ml of fresh peripheral blood.

Source material: blood. V and J are TRBV20-1 and TRBJ2-3, with unresolved D. The clonotype comes from a woman aged 40 to 50 with Graves' hyperthyroidism. CDR3 loop: CSAMLVIDTQYF. The CDR3 nucleotides are TGCAGTGCTATGCTAGTAATAGATACGCAGTATTTT.